The source of this TCR beta chain is a study of cytomegalovirus exposure and HLA in healthy donors (dated by TCRdb to about 2017). For the wider study: An earlier analysis of roughly 500 of the donors reported 250 to 350 Gb of sequence data and 100 million to 130 million unique TCR beta sequences from around 200 million T cells. An early release covering roughly 600 HLA-typed donors comprised about 310 gigabases of sequencing data and tens of millions of unique TCR sequences. Of the roughly 400 genotyped donors, approximately 80% fell in the genetic ancestry cluster associated with self-reported Caucasian donors. The aim of the study was to test whether cataloging public T cell receptors could identify signatures of past pathogen exposure. The study used immunosequencing to profile the T cell repertoires of approximately 630 subjects and linked those repertoires to cytomegalovirus serostatus. In addition to the first cohort of around 670 subjects, a separate validation cohort of approximately 130 different subjects was used. To predict cytomegalovirus infection status, the study combined high-throughput TCR immunosequencing, statistical association of individual TCRs with disease status, and machine learning. A later analysis re-analyzed previously published TCR beta repertoires from 550 to 700 donors and added high-resolution HLA genotyping to study TCR occurrence patterns. In the later analysis, no new phenotypic data were used to find candidate immune exposures; instead, reliance was placed on TCR beta sequences and their occurrence across donors. An earlier analysis of several hundred of the donors applied high-throughput TCR beta sequencing to assess whether each TCR beta V gene segment acted as functional or pseudogenic. Alongside the repertoire data, information on donor age, sex, ethnicity and CMV serostatus was compiled. In a later genetic analysis, genome-wide SNP genotypes for about three fifths of the roughly 670 donors were used, and that subset was treated as a discovery cohort. All discovery cohort repertoires had been generated on a single sequencing platform. HLA typing covered class I and class II loci at four-digit resolution. The number of donors typed differed by locus, with roughly 629-640 for A, B, C, DRB1 and DQB1, 522 for DQA1, 606 for DPA1, and 450 to 480 for DPB1. Four or five DR-DQ haplotypes were handled as single units for association and clustering because linkage in the cohort was strong. Across approximately 400 genotyped donors of the cohort, an average of about 220,000 unique TCR beta nucleotide sequences per donor were sequenced, and about a sixth of those sequences were non-productive.

With respect to this clone: What this receptor recognizes is not known. Per-base qualities were not stored, and no clone one base away is much larger.

CDR1 and CDR2 are read off the germline V gene as SNHLY and FYNNEI. The CDR3 starts with the cysteine, ends with the phenylalanine, and has 13 residues. Only the CDR3 portion is preserved as DNA: 39 bases, with reading frame beginning at the first base. Libraries were built with the immunoSEQ multiplex PCR assay. For the multiplex PCR, a mixture combining 60 forward primers for TCR Vbeta segments and 13 reverse primers for TCR Jbeta segments was used. Amplification of the CDR3 region of rearranged TCR beta genes was performed with a multiplex PCR assay on genomic DNA. The Illumina HiSeq System was used to sequence the amplified TCR beta libraries as 87-base-pair reads. Per the authors' processing: A later analysis tallied 75 million to 95 million unique TCR beta chains across the 700 or so repertoires, and some 10 million of those chains were shared by two or more donors. Raw reads were error-corrected and collapsed into unique sequences by a nearest-neighbor algorithm in which closely related sequences were merged to remove PCR and sequencing errors. CDR3 sequences were aligned to IMGT reference sequences to assign V, D and J gene segments. Each retained sequence needed at least a six-nucleotide match to both a V gene segment and a J gene segment. A rearrangement counted as productive if the CDR3 had no stop codons and remained in frame with V and J, and every other rearrangement counted as non-productive. CDR3 was defined by IMGT convention, running from the second conserved V-encoded cysteine to the conserved J-encoded phenylalanine. The earlier analysis of 550 to 650 of the donors excluded any sequence lacking an unambiguous match to a single V gene segment. In an earlier analysis of some 590 of the donors, V segments were called functional above 56.7% productive rearrangements and were called segregating when the between-donor standard deviation exceeded 5%. A statistical classification framework was built to diagnose cytomegalovirus status from the catalog of TCR beta chain sequences. V and J gene assignment, in a later analysis, came from comparing TCR nucleotide sequences with IMGT/GENE-DB human TR gene sequences. A later analysis assigned CDR3 sequences and most-parsimonious VDJ recombination scenarios with the TCRdist pipeline. In a later analysis, each TCR beta chain was defined by its CDR3 amino acid sequence together with its V-gene family, and reads lacking a unique V-gene family were excluded. As a way to deal with suspected cross-contamination and a sequencing artifact, a later analysis dropped 592 nucleotide sequences that were highly shared and had low generation probability. In a later analysis, a clonal expansion index for each public chain was calculated from normalized within-repertoire ranks of inferred template counts. In a later analysis, generation probabilities were computed using a VDJ recombination model fitted to out-of-frame rearrangements, and the results were checked against IGoR. A later analysis scored TCR-TCR, TCR-HLA and TCR-CMV co-occurrence with hypergeometric tests, applying a repertoire-size bias correction to TCR pairs. To estimate false discovery rates, a later analysis permuted the HLA or CMV assignments 20 times. A later analysis grouped co-occurring TCRs with DBSCAN, adding TCRdist sequence similarity when clustering within HLA-allele-positive subsets. Co-occurrence clustering excluded repertoires with fewer than 30,000 or more than 120,000 public chains, plus five with anomalous nucleotide sharing. The source is immuneACCESS, and TCRdb retained only in-frame sequences with V and J called. Part of the clones is not carried over; for the studies checked, unresolved V genes explain less than half of this, and the remainder is unexplained. The DNA gave D and trimming, while V, J and clone size come from that table. The sample table lists hundreds of thousands of clones, 75% to 90% of them with a count of one. Under 0.85% of the sample rests with the top ten.

The cohort comprised around 690 healthy bone marrow donors. All cohort members were sampled while nominally healthy, although unrecorded immune exposures were likely present. The donor tested CMV seronegative, placing the donor among the 350 to 400 seronegative members of the cohort. A peripheral blood sample was collected from each donor, and TCR beta sequencing was performed on peripheral blood mononuclear cells. The Qiagen DNeasy Blood Extraction Kit was used to extract genomic DNA from the blood cell samples. The paper's findings and limits, for the study overall: For the cohort, immune exposure information was limited to CMV serostatus. Correlated functional status among segregating V segments might reflect linkage disequilibrium, but an unknown experimental factor could not be ruled out. A cluster of highly shared sequence variants was judged likely to be a technical artifact of the sequencing pipeline. In the study, 150 to 200 TCR beta chains were listed as associated with cytomegalovirus. In a later analysis, HLA-associated TCR beta chains showed more clonal expansion and lower generation probabilities than non-associated chains that were equally common. A later analysis found that TCR association rates varied across HLA loci, with DRB1 alleles showing the most associated TCRs and HLA-C alleles the fewest. Because some donors lacked HLA typing at each locus, the association tests relied only on the typed subset. Cytomegalovirus status was reported to be diagnosed by the classifier with high specificity and sensitivity in both the original and validation cohorts. Specific HLA alleles were associated with more than 15,000 TCR beta sequences at a false discovery rate of 0.05 in a later analysis. Only TCR beta chains were sequenced in this cohort, and the absence of alpha or paired-chain data limited detectable features. Most TCR sequences were observed very rarely across donors, whereas some public TCRs were present in many individuals. A later analysis reported that several top co-occurrence clusters appeared linked to parvovirus B19, influenza, CMV and Epstein-Barr virus. When HLA alleles, especially DR and DQ, strongly co-occurred, attributing TCR associations to individual alleles was difficult. According to a later genetic analysis, donors in an Asian-associated ancestry cluster had fewer N-insertions in productive TCRs than the approximately 630-donor mean. Because the 87-base-pair reads could not distinguish some IMGT-functional V segments, including TRBV6-2 and TRBV6-3, those segments were excluded. In an earlier analysis of 587 of the donors, most TCR beta V segments appeared in productive rearrangements about 87% or about 30% of the time, broadly matching IMGT annotations. Sequencing depth was assumed to be roughly uniform across donors in the presence/absence analyses, though that assumption may not hold. According to a later analysis, most CMV-associated TCR beta chains appeared to be HLA-restricted, and the HLA associations seemed to be driven largely by CMV exposure. Because counts were too low, about 18 rarely observed V segments, including chromosome 9 orphons, were excluded from the earlier analysis of fewer than 650 of the donors. An association between a missense DCLRE1C variant and V-gene and J-gene trimming of TCR beta chains was found in a later genetic analysis and replicated in an independent cohort. A further reported finding was that TCR beta sequences accurately predicted the HLA-A and HLA-B alleles for most subjects in the first cohort. A few of the identified cytomegalovirus-associated TCR beta chains were confirmed in vitro to be specific for cytomegalovirus antigens. The authors suggested that the approach could potentially be generalized to other disease states and immunological phenotypes.

Recombination connected TRBV2 to TRBJ2-1, and TRBD2 may be the D gene, going by 7 matching bases. Sequencing input: PBMCs. The source of this sequence is a boy aged 2-9 years in good health and CMV-seronegative. The nucleotides read TGTGCTCGAAGCGGGACAAACTACAATGAGCAGTTCTTC. Protein translation: CARSGTNYNEQFF.